These 15 T cell receptor beta chains share one sample of origin, sequenced in a study of T cells in Graves' hyperthyroidism and ophthalmopathy. RNA transcripts gave rise to amplified TCR beta CDR3 regions. TCR CDR3 underwent first-round RT-PCR with the HTBI primer set. TCRdb passed the multiplex PCR reads through MiXCR, listing each CDR3 protein once. The table has some 600,000 distinct CDR3 sequences, roughly 13% seen once; the top ten hold 5.5% to 7.5%. The sample taken for sequencing was blood. The receptor set was obtained from a woman aged 30 to 39 with Graves' hyperthyroidism that later progressed to Graves' ophthalmopathy.

For the CDR3, the DNA is TGTGCCAGCAGCCTCTATGCCACAGATACGCAGTATTTT. Its protein is CASSLYATDTQYF. This chain joins TRBV2 and TRBJ2-3; D gene unclear. The V and J ends lost 6 bases and 2 bases respectively, with 9 bases between them. CDR1 is SNHLY and CDR2 is FYNNEI in the germline V gene. The CDR3 is 13 residues long.

This clonotype was observed at least ten times. J is TRBJ2-3 and V is TRBV18, with 7 bases identical to TRBD1. After removal of 3 bases from V and 10 bases from J, the junction contained 4 bases not matched to a gene. The germline CDR1 and CDR2 sequences are KGHSH and LQKENI. There are 12 residues in the CDR3. The CDR3 region is CASSPSGTAQYF. CDR3 nucleotides: TGTGCCAGCTCACCCTCCGGGACAGCGCAGTATTTT.

A remark on this clonotype: A much larger clone sits a single nucleotide away, making a read error possible. This chain links TRBV6-1 with TRBJ2-1; no reliable D call. This CDR3 region has 16 residues. Per germline, CDR1 MNHNS and CDR2 SASEGT. The CDR3 DNA is TGTGCCAGCAGTGAAGCGTTCGGGCGCTCCTACAATGAGCAGTGCTTC. Its translation is CASSEAFGRSYNEQCF.

This clonotype was recorded at least ten times. The chain recombines TRBV2 with TRBJ2-2; 8 bases are a match to TRBD1. From germline, CDR1 is SNHLY and CDR2 FYNNEI. This CDR3 is built from 14 residues. V was clipped by 8 bases and J by 6 bases; unmatched bases: 8. In nucleotides, the CDR3 is TGTGCCAGCGCGAGGGACAGGTACTCCGGGGAGCTGTTTTTT. Protein sequence: CASARDRYSGELFF.

This clonotype came up many times. The gene calls are TRBV7-2 and TRBJ2-5; possibly TRBD2 for D (5 bases). Germline V lookup: CDR1 SGHTA, CDR2 FQGNSA. The V gene lost 1 base and the J gene lost 5 bases, with 8 bases spanning the gap. CDR3 length: 13 residues. The CDR3 nucleotides are TGTGCCAGCAGCTTAGTAGCGAAGGAGACCCAGTACTTC. This sequence encodes CASSLVAKETQYF.

The V call is TRBV6-2 or TRBV6-3, the J call TRBJ2-1; D is possibly TRBD1 (6 bases). The CDR3 is 16 amino acids. Germline V gives CDR1 MNHEY, CDR2 SVGEGT. The V end was cut by 0 bases, the J end by 4 bases, with 13 bases between. CDR3 in amino acids: CASSYSRQVLYNEQFF. CDR3 DNA sequence: TGTGCCAGCAGTTACTCGAGACAGGTCTTATACAATGAGCAGTTCTTC.

In this sample, this clonotype turned up many times. The V call is TRBV12-3 or TRBV12-4, the J call TRBJ2-7; D gene uncertain. Trimming shortened V by 1 base and J by 5 bases, and 9 bases separated the two germline ends. CDR3 length equals 13 residues. CDR3 sequence (DNA): TGTGCCAGCAGTTTAGAGGTCCGGGACGAGCAGTACTTC. Translation gives CASSLEVRDEQYF.

This clonotype was detected many times. V usage is TRBV6-2 or TRBV6-3 and J usage is TRBJ2-1; TRBD2 agrees at 7 bases. Germline-derived CDR1 and CDR2 are MNHEY and SVGEGT. The CDR3 extends over 15 amino acids. V was clipped by 5 bases and J by 0 bases; unmatched bases: 4. The CDR3 is CASSRLADSYNEQFF. The CDR3 bases are TGTGCCAGCAGTCGGCTAGCGGACTCCTACAATGAGCAGTTCTTC.

This clonotype was counted at least ten times. The chain couples TRBV20-1 to TRBJ1-6; TRBD1 aligns across 7 bases. This CDR3 has 15 residues. Germline V gives CDR1 DFQATT, CDR2 SNEGSKA (reference sequence). The V segment lost 2 bases and the J segment 7 bases; nucleotides outside the gene matches: 8. CDR3 protein: CSARSGDSGNSPLHF. The DNA for the CDR3 is TGCAGTGCTAGATCGGGGGACAGTGGAAATTCACCCCTCCACTTT.

This clonotype was seen repeatedly, ten times or more. In nucleotides, the CDR3 is TGTGCCAGCAGCCCAGGACATCTCAATGAGCAGTTCTTC. Translating it yields CASSPGHLNEQFF. The genes are TRBV7-2 and TRBJ2-1; weak D call: TRBD1 (5 bases). This CDR3 is built from 13 residues. The V gene lost 5 bases and the J gene lost 6 bases, with 11 bases spanning the gap. The germline V gene encodes CDR1 SGHTA and CDR2 FQGNSA.

This clonotype showed up many times. The chain is built from TRBV19 and TRBJ1-4; the D is unclear. CDR3 length equals 15 residues. Germline lookup yields CDR1 LNHDA and CDR2 SQIVND (reference sequence). V shed 6 bases and J shed 0 bases, with 11 bases lying between them. In nucleotides, the CDR3 is TGTGCCAGTAGACGGGCAGCAGCAACTAATGAAAAACTGTTTTTT. It encodes CASRRAAATNEKLFF.

V usage is TRBV29-1 and J usage is TRBJ1-2; D might be TRBD1 (5 bases). V lost 7 bases, J lost 8 bases, and 17 bases lay in between. This CDR3 has 12 amino acids. CDR1 is SQVTM and CDR2 is ANQGSEA in the germline V gene. The CDR3 spells CSETDAEGGYTF. As DNA, the CDR3 is TGCAGCGAGACAGACGCAGAAGGGGGCTACACCTTC.

This clonotype appeared many times. V and J are TRBV28 and TRBJ1-2; 11 nucleotides agree with TRBD1. This CDR3 has 14 residues. The germline V gene encodes CDR1 MDHEN and CDR2 SYDVKM. The ends lost 6 bases at V and 7 bases at J; junction bases unmatched: 7. CDR3: CASSPGQGASGYTF. The DNA for the CDR3 is TGTGCCAGCAGCCCCGGACAGGGGGCAAGTGGCTACACCTTC.

This clonotype was recorded many times. The chain has TRBV10-3 and TRBJ1-3; D ambiguous. In germline, CDR1 is ENHRY, CDR2 SYGVKD. CDR3 size: 15 residues. Trimming took 3 bases from V and 0 from J, leaving 9 bases between them. The CDR3 DNA sequence: TGTGCCATCAGTGATGGCGTAGCCTCTGGAAACACCATATATTTT. Translating gives CAISDGVASGNTIYF.

This clonotype has at least ten counts. This chain connects TRBV30 to TRBJ2-5; D tentatively reads TRBD1 or TRBD2 (5 bases each). From germline, CDR1 is GTSNPN and CDR2 SVGIG (reference sequence). V was clipped by 2 bases and J by 5 bases, with 12 bases between them. This CDR3 is 13 amino acids long. The CDR3 sequence is CAWSSSGAETQYF. The CDR3 DNA reads as TGTGCCTGGAGTTCCTCCGGGGCGGAGACCCAGTACTTC.